A single sample gave rise to the 25 T cell receptor beta chains below, sequenced in a study of blood T cell repertoires in COVID-19. The protocol was immunoSEQ multiplex PCR, while the TCRdb copy is restricted to in-frame clones and leaves out a portion. The repertoire holds around 270,000 clones, approximately 85% seen once, with 0.87% in the top ten. Sequenced input: peripheral blood. These receptors came from a human donor with COVID-19, enrolled during active disease. The donor label of this sample is uncertain.

The CDR3 loop reads CATRDRPTGELFF. The CDR3 DNA sequence: TGTGCCACGCGGGACAGGCCCACCGGGGAGCTGTTTTTT. The chain has TRBV6-5 and TRBJ2-2, with 8 bases fitting TRBD1. Trimming took 10 bases from V and 4 from J; bases not matched to a gene: 5. CDR3 length: 13 residues. Germline V gene lookup returns CDR1 MNHEY and CDR2 SVGAGI.

This chain uses TRBV27 with TRBJ1-5; 7 bases match TRBD1. The CDR3 sequence is 17 residues long. Trimming took 0 bases from V and 3 from J; bases not matched to a gene: 8. Germline V gene data show CDR1 as MNHEY and CDR2 as SMNVEV (reference sequence). This CDR3 is CASSLSGAGGNNQPQHF. The CDR3 bases are TGTGCCAGCAGTTTATCGGGGGCAGGGGGGAACAATCAGCCCCAGCATTTT.

The genes are TRBV28 and TRBJ1-2, with TRBD1 as a possible D gene (5 bases). The V end was cut by 5 bases, the J end by 5 bases, with 6 bases between. Germline values: CDR1 MDHEN, CDR2 SYDVKM. This CDR3 has 11 amino acids. The CDR3 region has the DNA TGTGCCAGCAGTGGGGGGTATGGCTACACCTTC. Protein sequence: CASSGGYGYTF.

V is TRBV3-1 (or the pseudogene TRBV3-2) and J is TRBJ2-7; TRBD2 matches at 9 bases. After removal of 1 base from V and 6 bases from J, the junction contained 7 bases not matched to a gene. CDR1 and CDR2 from the germline V gene are LGHDT and YNNKEL (reference sequence). The CDR3 length is 15 residues. The DNA of the CDR3 is TGTGCCAGCAGCCAAGGGGTAGCGGGAGTGGGCGAGCAGTACTTC. This gives the protein CASSQGVAGVGEQYF.

The gene calls are TRBV6-5 and TRBJ2-7, with TRBD1 identical over 8 bases. CDR1 is MNHEY, CDR2 SVGAGI, per germline. The CDR3 is 14 amino acids. J lost 2 bases, V lost 1 base, and 1 base had no gene match. The CDR3: CASSYWDRPYEQYF. As DNA, the CDR3 is TGTGCCAGCAGTTACTGGGACAGGCCCTACGAGCAGTACTTC.

J is TRBJ1-2 and V is TRBV9; D gene ambiguous. V was clipped by 0 bases and J by 5 bases, with 11 bases between them. CDR3 length: 14 amino acids. CDR1 and CDR2 (germline): SGDLS, YYNGEE. The CDR3 sequence: CASSVDTALYGYTF. CDR3 bases: TGTGCCAGCAGCGTAGACACAGCCCTTTATGGCTACACCTTC.

The rearrangement links TRBV9 to TRBJ1-5, with a tentative D call TRBD1 (6 bases). V lost 3 bases and J lost 4, with 11 bases in between. The CDR3 has 14 amino acids. Germline V gene sequence: CDR1 SGDLS, CDR2 YYNGEE. The CDR3 region has the DNA TGTGCCAGCAGCGCGACAGGCCCGAATCAGCCCCAGCATTTT. Its translation is CASSATGPNQPQHF. Complete variable domain (other parts from reference TRBV9 and TRBJ1-5): DSGVTQTPKHLITATGQRVTLRCSPRSGDLSVYWYQQSLDQGLQFLIQYYNGEERAKGNILERFSAQQFPDLHSELNLSSLELGDSALYFCASSATGPNQPQHFGDGTRLSIL.

The rearrangement links TRBV2 to TRBJ2-3; the D gene is possibly TRBD2 (5 bases). Per the germline V gene, CDR1 is SNHLY and CDR2 is FYNNEI. V was shortened by 3 bases and J by 0 bases, with 13 bases between the two germline ends. This CDR3 is 16 amino acids long. DNA of the CDR3: TGTGCCAGCAGTGACTCGGGAAAATCTAGCACAGATACGCAGTATTTT. Encoded protein: CASSDSGKSSTDTQYF. The full variable domain, rest sourced from reference TRBV2 and TRBJ2-3, is EPEVTQTPSHQVTQMGQEVILRCVPISNHLYFYWYRQILGQKVEFLVSFYNNEISEKSEIFDDQFSVERPDGSNFTLKIRSTKLEDSAMYFCASSDSGKSSTDTQYFGPGTRLTVL.

The chain carries TRBV3-1 (or the pseudogene TRBV3-2) and TRBJ1-2, with TRBD1 as a possible D gene (6 bases). The germline V and J ends were trimmed by 1 base and 7 bases, with 10 bases remaining between them. The CDR3 has 13 residues. Germline values: CDR1 LGHDT, CDR2 YNNKEL (reference sequence). The DNA for the CDR3 is TGTGCCAGCAGCCAAGCTACAGGGATTGGCTACACCTTC. Translation gives CASSQATGIGYTF.

J is TRBJ1-1 and V is TRBV28, with D unclear. Germline CDR1 is MDHEN and CDR2 is SYDVKM. CDR3 size: 13 residues. Trimming cost V 2 bases and J 2 bases, with 6 bases left between them. Here the CDR3 DNA reads TGTGCCAGCAGTTTAACTATCAACACTGAAGCTTTCTTT. Translation gives CASSLTINTEAFF.

This clone was found once. The chain combines TRBV30 with TRBJ2-3, with 12 bases that match TRBD2. Per germline, CDR1 GTSNPN and CDR2 SVGIG (reference sequence). The CDR3 has 18 residues. Trimming took 3 bases from V and 2 from J; bases not matched to a gene: 12. The CDR3 DNA is TGTGCCTGGAGCGGACTAGCGGGGAGGGGGGCCAACACAGATACGCAGTATTTT. As protein: CAWSGLAGRGANTDTQYF. Full variable domain (rest looked up from reference TRBV30 and TRBJ2-3): SQTIHQWPATLVQPVGSPLSLECTVEGTSNPNLYWYRQAAGRGLQLLFYSVGIGQISSEVPQNLSASRPQDRQFILSSKKLLLSDSGFYLCAWSGLAGRGANTDTQYFGPGTRLTVL.

Comment on this clone: This sample includes further DNA sequences coding for the same CDR3. The rearrangement uses TRBV29-1 and TRBJ1-5; 9 bases line up with TRBD1. Germline V CDR1 and CDR2: SQVTM, ANQGSEA. CDR3 length: 13 residues. V shed 6 bases, J shed 4 bases, and the junction held 4 bases outside the gene matches. The CDR3 DNA reads TGCAGCGTGAGACAGGGGGGAAATCAGCCCCAGCATTTT. Translating gives CSVRQGGNQPQHF. Full variable domain (rest looked up from reference TRBV29-1 and TRBJ1-5): SAVISQKPSRDICQRGTSLTIQCQVDSQVTMMFWYRQQPGQSLTLIATANQGSEATYESGFVIDKFPISRPNLTFSTLTVSNMSPEDSSIYLCSVRQGGNQPQHFGDGTRLSIL.

The CDR3 protein is CASSLRSGVTANEQFF. The CDR3 coding sequence is TGTGCCAGCAGTTTACGTAGCGGGGTAACGGCCAATGAGCAGTTCTTC. V is TRBV27 and J is TRBJ2-1; TRBD2 matches 8 bases. V lost 2 bases, J lost 6 bases, and 9 bases stayed unmatched. This CDR3 has 16 amino acids. Germline V gene lookup returns CDR1 MNHEY and CDR2 SMNVEV (reference sequence).

The table lists this clone with a few counts. The CDR3: CASSLVPQGGSPLHF. DNA of the CDR3: TGTGCCAGCAGCTTAGTCCCGCAGGGTGGATCACCCCTCCACTTT. This chain uses TRBV7-8 with TRBJ1-6; D is possibly TRBD1 (5 bases). The germline V gene encodes CDR1 SGHVS and CDR2 FQNEAQ. With 1 base removed from V and 10 bases from J, the gap between germline ends came to 14 bases. The CDR3 runs to 15 residues.

V gene TRBV28 combines with J gene TRBJ1-2; TRBD1 is a possible D gene (5 bases). This CDR3 has 11 amino acids. V gave up 6 bases and J gave up 8 bases, with 10 bases separating them. Per the germline V gene, CDR1 is MDHEN and CDR2 is SYDVKM. The CDR3 region has the DNA TGTGCCAGCAGCTCAGGGTTCGGCTACACCTTC. The encoded protein is CASSSGFGYTF.

The chain couples TRBV6-4 to TRBJ2-7, with 9 positions matching TRBD1. V shed 9 bases, J shed 4 bases, and the junction held 16 bases outside the gene matches. The CDR3 extends over 16 amino acids. CDR1 and CDR2 (germline): MRHNA, SNTAGT. The CDR3, as DNA: TGTGCCAGTCTCAGACAGGGGGTGGACTCTACTTACGAGCAGTACTTC. As protein: CASLRQGVDSTYEQYF.

The chain has TRBV19 and TRBJ1-2; TRBD1 matches 9 bases. The V gene's germline CDR1 is LNHDA and CDR2 SQIVND (reference sequence). The V and J ends lost 3 bases and 13 bases, in that order; junction bases with no gene match: 12. This CDR3 is built from 14 residues. The CDR3 loop reads CASSIFRDRVLFTF. Written as DNA, the CDR3 is TGTGCCAGTAGTATTTTTCGGGACAGGGTGTTGTTCACCTTC.

The chain joins TRBV28 to TRBJ1-3; D is ambiguous. V dropped 6 bases and J dropped 0 bases, with 18 bases sitting between them. Germline values: CDR1 MDHEN, CDR2 SYDVKM. This CDR3 is built from 17 residues. This CDR3 is CASSPPPGRSSGNTIYF. CDR3 bases: TGTGCCAGCAGCCCTCCCCCTGGCAGGTCCTCTGGAAACACCATATATTTT.

This chain joins TRBV5-4 and TRBJ1-2, with unresolved D. V lost 0 bases and J 2 bases, leaving 11 bases between the germline ends. The germline V gene encodes CDR1 SGHNT and CDR2 YYREEE (reference sequence). The CDR3 has 15 residues. Here the CDR3 DNA reads TGTGCCAGCAGCTTGGAACATGGGGAGAACTATGGCTACACCTTC. Translated, it gives CASSLEHGENYGYTF.

The chain couples TRBV28 to TRBJ1-2; no firm D call. This CDR3 has 12 residues. Trimming shortened V by 3 bases and J by 8 bases, and 10 bases separated the two germline ends. Germline V CDR1 and CDR2: MDHEN, SYDVKM. The CDR3 sequence is CASSLGVWGYTF. CDR3 nucleotide sequence: TGTGCCAGCAGTTTGGGAGTTTGGGGCTACACCTTC.

V is TRBV5-1 and J is TRBJ2-1; TRBD2 matches 7 bases. Trimming at V came to 4 bases and at J to 2 bases, leaving 3 bases not matched to a gene. This CDR3 has 14 amino acids. Germline V CDR1 and CDR2: SGHRS, YFSETQ. The CDR3 region has the DNA TGCGCCAGCAGCCAGGGAGGGCCCTACAATGAGCAGTTCTTC. Its protein is CASSQGGPYNEQFF.

V gene TRBV12-5 combines with J gene TRBJ2-2; no clear D gene. This CDR3 spans 13 amino acids. Germline lookup yields CDR1 LGHNT and CDR2 FRNRAP. With 6 bases removed from V and 4 bases from J, the gap between germline ends came to 9 bases. In DNA, the CDR3 is TGTGCTAGTGGGAAGTTTAGCACCGGGGAGCTGTTTTTT. The encoded protein is CASGKFSTGELFF.

This chain joins TRBV6-5 and TRBJ2-7; D may be TRBD2 (5 bases). The germline V gene has CDR1 MNHEY and CDR2 SVGAGI. CDR3 length equals 12 residues. Trimming took 8 bases from V and 3 from J, leaving 11 bases between them. The CDR3 reads CASLTTFYEQYF. Here the CDR3 DNA reads TGTGCCAGCTTGACTACTTTCTACGAGCAGTACTTC.

This clone was detected only once. This chain joins TRBV6-2 or TRBV6-3 and TRBJ1-1, with 8 bases that match TRBD1. This CDR3 region has 14 residues. After removal of 6 bases from V and 3 bases from J, the junction contained 6 bases not matched to a gene. Germline V gene lookup returns CDR1 MNHEY and CDR2 SVGEGT. CDR3 protein: CASSPTGDYTEAFF. Here the CDR3 DNA reads TGTGCCAGCAGCCCGACAGGGGATTACACTGAAGCTTTCTTT.

The V call is TRBV11-2, the J call TRBJ2-7; TRBD2 agrees at 11 bases. The germline gives CDR1 SGHAT, CDR2 FQNNGV. CDR3 length: 15 residues. J was trimmed by 5 bases and V by 4 bases; bases with no gene match: 7. CDR3 DNA: TGTGCCAGCAGCTCACAGACTAGCGGGATGAACGAGCAGTACTTC. This codes for CASSSQTSGMNEQYF.